The 21 T cell receptor beta chains below were found in one sample sequenced in a study of cytomegalovirus exposure and HLA in healthy donors. The repertoire was sequenced with immunoSEQ multiplex PCR; TCRdb's copy has only in-frame clones and lacks some. This table holds about 64,000 clones, approximately 90% found once. Sequenced sample: PBMCs. The receptors shown here come from a woman under 30 in good health and CMV-seronegative.

The chain recombines TRBV18 with TRBJ2-7; a possible D gene is TRBD1 (6 bases). V was cut by 4 bases and J by 2 bases, with 15 bases left in between. The CDR3 covers 15 residues. CDR1 and CDR2 (germline): KGHSH, LQKENI. CDR3 protein: CASSLQMTGTYEQYF. For the CDR3, the DNA is TGTGCCAGCTCACTCCAAATGACAGGAACCTACGAGCAGTACTTC. Complete variable domain (other parts from reference TRBV18 and TRBJ2-7): NAGVMQNPRHLVRRRGQEARLRCSPMKGHSHVYWYRQLPEEGLKFMVYLQKENIIDESGMPKERFSAEFPKEGPSILRIQQVVRGDSAAYFCASSLQMTGTYEQYFGPGTRLTVT.

The V gene is TRBV5-6, the J gene TRBJ1-2; 9 nucleotides align to TRBD1. The V segment lost 4 bases and the J segment 6 bases; nucleotides outside the gene matches: 10. Per germline, CDR1 SGHDT and CDR2 YYEEEE. The length of the CDR3 is 15 residues. The CDR3 protein is CASSLRDRDFHGYTF. Written as DNA, the CDR3 is TGTGCCAGCAGCCTCCGGGACAGGGATTTCCATGGCTACACCTTC.

The V and J genes are TRBV5-1 and TRBJ2-2; 7 nucleotides line up with TRBD1. CDR3 size: 15 residues. Germline values: CDR1 SGHRS, CDR2 YFSETQ. The J segment lost 5 bases and the V segment lost 0 bases, leaving 4 bases of the junction unmatched. CDR3 in DNA: TGCGCCAGCAGCTTGGTAACAGGGGAAACCGGGGAGCTGTTTTTT. It is translated as CASSLVTGETGELFF.

The CDR3 loop is CASSPGGIISYEQYF. CDR3 bases: TGTGCCAGCAGCCCCGGAGGGATAATCTCCTACGAGCAGTACTTC. V gene TRBV7-9 combines with J gene TRBJ2-7; tentatively, D is TRBD2 (6 bases). Per germline, CDR1 SEHNR and CDR2 FQNEAQ (reference sequence). Trimming left V 5 bases short and J 0 bases short, with 14 bases between. This CDR3 region has 15 residues.

This clone was counted a single time. The rearrangement joins TRBV28 to TRBJ1-2; the D gene is possibly TRBD1 (5 bases). The CDR3 length is 15 residues. Trimming took 5 bases from V and 6 from J, leaving 19 bases between them. CDR1 and CDR2 (germline): MDHEN, SYDVKM. The CDR3 sequence: CASSPLGGDLDGYTF. The CDR3 region has the DNA TGTGCCAGCAGTCCACTTGGGGGGGATTTGGATGGCTACACCTTC.

The V and J genes are TRBV4-2 and TRBJ2-1; D possibly corresponds to TRBD2 (5 bases). The CDR3 is 17 amino acids. V was trimmed by 0 bases and J by 5 bases, leaving 17 bases between them. The germline V gene has CDR1 LGHNA and CDR2 YNFKEQ. Here the CDR3 reads CASSQDTYRDYNNEQFF. The CDR3 DNA is TGTGCCAGCAGCCAAGATACGTACCGAGACTACAACAATGAGCAGTTCTTC.

The chain joins TRBV19 to TRBJ1-5, with TRBD1 identical over 9 bases. Germline loops: CDR1 LNHDA, CDR2 SQIVND (reference sequence). The CDR3 has 19 residues. Losses at the gene ends were 1 base for V and 3 bases for J; bases not matched to a gene: 13. CDR3 in amino acids: CASSIALMTGGLINQPQHF. The CDR3 bases are TGTGCCAGTAGTATAGCTTTAATGACAGGGGGACTTATCAATCAGCCCCAGCATTTT.

The gene calls are TRBV2 and TRBJ1-1, with D unresolved. Trimming took off 4 bases at V and 1 base at J, with 10 bases between the two ends. The CDR3 has 14 residues. Germline values: CDR1 SNHLY, CDR2 FYNNEI. CDR3 in amino acids: CASSGGIPNTEAFF. Written as DNA, the CDR3 is TGTGCCAGCAGTGGAGGTATTCCGAACACTGAAGCTTTCTTT.

The chain is built from TRBV19 and TRBJ1-5; perhaps TRBD1 as D (5 bases). Germline V lookup: CDR1 LNHDA, CDR2 SQIVND (reference sequence). The CDR3 length is 16 residues. V was trimmed by 2 bases and J by 0 bases, leaving 11 bases between them. The CDR3 bases are TGTGCCAGTAGTATAATTGTAGGGGATAGCAATCAGCCCCAGCATTTT. It encodes CASSIIVGDSNQPQHF.

This chain links TRBV4-2 with TRBJ2-7, with D possibly being TRBD2 (6 bases). V lost 3 bases and J 3 bases, leaving 15 bases between the germline ends. The germline V gene encodes CDR1 LGHNA and CDR2 YNFKEQ. The CDR3 runs to 15 residues. CDR3 DNA sequence: TGTGCCAGCAGCCAGGGGTCGGAGGGTGACTACGAGCAGTACTTC. Amino acids: CASSQGSEGDYEQYF.

CDR3 protein: CASRRQAVNEKLFF. DNA of the CDR3: TGTGCCAGCAGACGACAGGCTGTTAATGAAAAACTGTTTTTT. The chain joins TRBV28 to TRBJ1-4; D is possibly TRBD1 (6 bases). The CDR3 has 14 amino acids. V lost 6 bases to trimming and J lost 4 bases, with 12 bases between them. Germline V gives CDR1 MDHEN, CDR2 SYDVKM.

The J gene is TRBJ2-3, the V gene TRBV11-3, with 8 nucleotides matching TRBD2. Germline V gene data show CDR1 as SGHNT and CDR2 as YENEEA. This CDR3 has 15 residues. V lost 2 bases to trimming and J lost 3 bases; unmatched junction nucleotides: 4. The CDR3 is CASSLMAGGTDTQYF. The CDR3 region has the DNA TGTGCCAGCAGCTTAATGGCGGGAGGAACAGATACGCAGTATTTT.

This sequence joins TRBV29-1 and TRBJ1-1, with D uncertain. The germline CDR1 and CDR2 sequences are SQVTM and ANQGSEA. The CDR3 has 13 residues. V was cut by 7 bases and J by 0 bases, with 12 bases left in between. CDR3 bases: TGCAGCGCCGACCGGGTCCTGAACACTGAAGCTTTCTTT. Translation: CSADRVLNTEAFF.

J is TRBJ2-6 and V is TRBV4-3; D possibly corresponds to TRBD2 (5 bases). V shed 1 base and J shed 2 bases, with 21 bases lying between them. Germline assignment: CDR1 LGHNA and CDR2 YSLEER. This CDR3 contains 20 residues. CDR3 loop: CASSQGLLAYGVPGANVLTF. The DNA for the CDR3 is TGCGCCAGCAGCCAAGGGCTCTTAGCTTACGGGGTCCCTGGGGCCAACGTCCTGACTTTC.

V and J are TRBV30 and TRBJ1-1, with 8 bases aligning to TRBD1. Trimming took 3 bases from V and 5 from J; bases not matched to a gene: 2. This CDR3 contains 12 residues. Looked up from germline, CDR1 is GTSNPN and CDR2 is SVGIG (reference sequence). The CDR3 sequence: CAWSRGLTEAFF. The CDR3 DNA reads TGTGCCTGGAGCAGGGGGCTAACTGAAGCTTTCTTT.

The chain joins TRBV2 to TRBJ1-2; D not certain. Per germline, CDR1 SNHLY and CDR2 FYNNEI. The CDR3 totals 12 residues. Trimming shortened V by 6 bases and J by 2 bases, and 7 bases separated the two germline ends. The CDR3 protein is CASRRENYGYTF. The CDR3 DNA sequence: TGTGCCAGCAGGCGGGAGAACTATGGCTACACCTTC.

The chain has TRBV7-2 and TRBJ1-4; D perhaps matches TRBD1 (6 bases). The germline V gene encodes CDR1 SGHTA and CDR2 FQGNSA. Trimming left V 9 bases short and J 2 bases short, with 13 bases between. The CDR3 consists of 14 residues. The CDR3 region is CASLRDITNEKLFF. CDR3 coding DNA: TGTGCCAGTCTACGGGACATTACTAATGAAAAACTGTTTTTT. The full variable domain, completed using reference TRBV7-2 and TRBJ1-4, is GAGVSQSPSNKVTEKGKDVELRCDPISGHTALYWYRQSLGQGLEFLIYFQGNSAPDKSGLPSDRFSAERTGGSVSTLTIQRTQQEDSAVYLCASLRDITNEKLFFGSGTQLSVL.

The rearrangement joins TRBV7-2 to TRBJ1-2; D may be TRBD1 (5 bases). V was shortened by 5 bases and J by 4 bases, with 11 bases between the two germline ends. This CDR3 is 13 amino acids long. Germline CDR1 and CDR2: SGHTA and FQGNSA. Written as DNA, the CDR3 is TGTGCCAGCAGCCCACGACAGATCTATGGCTACACCTTC. This translates into CASSPRQIYGYTF.

The genes are TRBV7-2 and TRBJ1-2; D may be TRBD1 (5 bases). V was cut by 0 bases and J by 12 bases, with 17 bases left in between. Germline CDR1 SGHTA, CDR2 FQGNSA. The CDR3 is 14 residues long. The CDR3 DNA reads TGTGCCAGCAGCTTAGCGGGGGGAGACACCCGGAACACCTTC. It translates to CASSLAGGDTRNTF.

This chain connects TRBV15 to TRBJ1-1, with D hard to call. Trimming left V 3 bases short and J 5 bases short, with 10 bases between. The CDR3 spans 13 residues. Germline V gives CDR1 LNHNV, CDR2 YYDKDF (reference sequence). CDR3 sequence: CATSSPLPTEAFF. CDR3 nucleotide sequence: TGTGCCACCAGCAGCCCCCTCCCTACTGAAGCTTTCTTT.

The chain is built from TRBV7-2 and TRBJ2-2, with TRBD2 as a possible D gene (6 bases). Trimming stripped 5 bases from V and 5 bases from J, with 27 bases between. The germline V gene encodes CDR1 SGHTA and CDR2 FQGNSA. This CDR3 contains 19 residues. CDR3 DNA sequence: TGTGCCAGCAGCACCCGGTACCTACAGAGGGAGGTTGGAACCGGGGAGCTGTTTTTT. Its translation is CASSTRYLQREVGTGELFF.